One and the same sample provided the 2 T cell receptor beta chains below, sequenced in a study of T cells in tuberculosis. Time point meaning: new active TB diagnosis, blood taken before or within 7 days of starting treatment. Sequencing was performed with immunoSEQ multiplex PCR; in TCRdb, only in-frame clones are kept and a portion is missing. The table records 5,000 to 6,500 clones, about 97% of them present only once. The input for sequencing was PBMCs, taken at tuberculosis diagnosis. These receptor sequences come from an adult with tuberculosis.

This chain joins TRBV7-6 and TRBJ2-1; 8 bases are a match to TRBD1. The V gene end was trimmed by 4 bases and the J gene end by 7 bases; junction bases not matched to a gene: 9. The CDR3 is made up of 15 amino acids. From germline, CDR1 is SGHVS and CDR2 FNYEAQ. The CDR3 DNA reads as TGTGCCAGCAGCTCAGGACAGGGACTTGAAAATGAGCAGTTCTTC. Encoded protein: CASSSGQGLENEQFF.

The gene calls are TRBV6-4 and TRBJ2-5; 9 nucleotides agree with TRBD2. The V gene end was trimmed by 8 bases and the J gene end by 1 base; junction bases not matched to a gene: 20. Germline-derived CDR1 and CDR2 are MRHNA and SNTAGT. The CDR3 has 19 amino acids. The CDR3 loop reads CASRPLSRWTSATQETQYF. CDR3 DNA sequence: TGTGCCAGCCGGCCTCTTTCTCGGTGGACTAGCGCGACCCAAGAGACCCAGTACTTC.